This is a list of T cell receptor beta chains from one sample in a study of CD8 T cells in Susac syndrome. TCRdb redid the calling of the immunoSEQ multiplex PCR reads with MiXCR, one entry per CDR3 protein. Counted here are roughly 200,000 distinct CDR3 sequences, roughly 95% occurring once; the ten biggest clones make up 0.08% to 0.11%. The material sequenced was CD4+ T cells from PBMCs. The receptor set was obtained from a human donor in good health. CDR3s include the opening cysteine and the closing phenylalanine or tryptophan. Fields, in order: D gene, J gene, V gene, clone size, CDR3 length, CDR3 protein, CDR3 DNA. The D gene is left open where the match is weak. The size entry is marked missing in some rows and otherwise reads once, few, many or a size class.

NA | TRBJ1-2 | TRBV6-6 | NA | 14 | CASSYQTILYGYTF | TGTGCCAGCAGTTACCAGACAATCCTCTATGGCTACACCTTC
NA | TRBJ2-1 | TRBV28 | NA | 12 | CASSAPGRVQFF | TGTGCCAGCAGTGCCCCGGGGCGAGTTCAGTTCTTC
TRBD2 | TRBJ2-3 | TRBV24-1 | NA | 14 | CATSTSGGIDTQYF | TGTGCCACGTCGACTAGCGGGGGGATAGATACGCAGTATTTT
NA | TRBJ2-1 | TRBV15 | NA | 12 | CATSFRYNEQFF | TGTGCCACCAGTTTTAGGTACAATGAGCAGTTCTTC
NA | TRBJ2-7 | TRBV6-2/TRBV6-3 | NA | 16 | CASSYTLGRGSYEQYF | TGTGCCAGCAGTTACACCTTGGGGCGCGGTTCCTACGAGCAGTACTTC
TRBD1 | TRBJ2-1 | TRBV24-1 | NA | 17 | CATSDPRTGPAYNEQFF | TGTGCCACCAGTGATCCGAGGACAGGGCCGGCCTACAATGAGCAGTTCTTC
NA | TRBJ1-2 | TRBV5-1 | NA | 14 | CASSLDEANYGYTF | TGCGCCAGCAGCTTGGACGAAGCTAACTATGGCTACACCTTC
NA | TRBJ2-1 | TRBV29-1 | once | 14 | CSVESRLYYNEQFF | TGCAGCGTTGAATCCCGACTGTACTACAATGAGCAGTTCTTC
NA | TRBJ1-2 | TRBV4-1 | NA | 16 | CASSQAHGQRYYGYTF | TGCGCCAGCAGCCAAGCCCACGGACAGCGCTACTATGGCTACACCTTC
NA | TRBJ2-2 | TRBV12-3/TRBV12-4 | NA | 17 | CASSPRGDNENTGELFF | TGTGCCAGCAGTCCACGCGGGGACAATGAGAACACCGGGGAGCTGTTTTTT
TRBD1 | TRBJ2-6 | TRBV10-3 | NA | 17 | CAINKGQGSSGANVLTF | TGTGCCATCAACAAGGGACAGGGCAGCTCTGGGGCCAACGTCCTGACTTTC
TRBD2 | TRBJ2-7 | TRBV10-3 | NA | 13 | CAISVAGGYEQYF | TGTGCCATCAGTGTAGCGGGGGGTTACGAGCAGTACTTC
NA | TRBJ2-7 | TRBV3-1 | NA | 15 | CASSQDVSAPYEQYF | TGTGCCAGCAGCCAAGATGTCTCAGCACCCTACGAGCAGTACTTC
TRBD2 | TRBJ2-5 | TRBV29-1 | NA | 14 | CSARGREGQETQYF | TGCAGCGCCAGAGGGCGGGAGGGGCAAGAGACCCAGTACTTC
TRBD2 | TRBJ2-7 | TRBV9 | NA | 15 | CASSMAGLAGAEQYF | TGTGCCAGCAGCATGGCGGGACTAGCGGGGGCCGAGCAGTACTTC
NA | TRBJ2-2 | TRBV12-3/TRBV12-4 | NA | 13 | CASIIRGIGELFF | TGTGCCAGCATCATTCGGGGTATCGGGGAGCTGTTTTTT
NA | TRBJ1-2 | TRBV14 | NA | 14 | CASSLGEGFDGYTF | TGTGCCAGCAGCCTAGGAGAGGGCTTCGATGGCTACACCTTC
NA | TRBJ1-1 | TRBV29-1 | NA | 12 | CSVAGRGTEAFF | TGCAGCGTTGCCGGCAGGGGAACTGAAGCTTTCTTT
NA | TRBJ1-4 | TRBV3-1 | NA | 13 | CASSQWQGEKLFF | TGTGCCAGCAGCCAGTGGCAGGGTGAAAAACTGTTTTTT
TRBD1 | TRBJ2-5 | TRBV6-6 | NA | 14 | CASSYGQGEETQYF | TGTGCCAGCAGTTACGGTCAGGGGGAAGAGACCCAGTACTTC
NA | TRBJ2-3 | TRBV30 | NA | 14 | CAWIPPQFADTQYF | TGTGCCTGGATTCCCCCCCAGTTCGCAGATACGCAGTATTTT
NA | TRBJ2-3 | TRBV4-1 | NA | 17 | CASSGPNRELSTDTQYF | TGCGCCAGCAGCGGACCAAACAGGGAACTTTCCACAGATACGCAGTATTTT
NA | TRBJ1-6 | TRBV7-8 | once | 16 | CASSLAEGQPPKALHF | TGTGCCAGCAGCTTAGCAGAGGGCCAGCCCCCGAAGGCCCTCCACTTT
NA | TRBJ2-1 | TRBV29-1 | NA | 10 | CSVSYNEQFF | TGCAGCGTGTCCTACAATGAGCAGTTCTTC
NA | TRBJ1-2 | TRBV28 | once | 13 | CAILPGHNYGYTF | TGTGCCATCCTACCGGGACATAACTATGGCTACACCTTC
NA | TRBJ2-3 | TRBV9 | NA | 12 | CASSVDTDTQYF | TGTGCCAGCAGCGTTGACACAGATACGCAGTATTTT
TRBD1 | TRBJ2-1 | TRBV6-2/TRBV6-3 | NA | 14 | CASSLKRGRDEQFF | TGTGCCAGCAGCCTCAAGAGGGGGCGAGATGAGCAGTTCTTC
NA | TRBJ2-3 | TRBV10-3 | NA | 13 | CAMAGGTTDTQYF | TGTGCCATGGCGGGCGGGACCACAGATACGCAGTATTTT
TRBD1 | TRBJ1-4 | TRBV30 | NA | 14 | CAWGRGTGDEKLFF | TGTGCCTGGGGGCGAGGGACAGGGGATGAAAAACTGTTTTTT
TRBD1 | TRBJ2-1 | TRBV7-9 | NA | 17 | CASSSPPGQGARNEQFF | TGTGCCAGCAGCTCACCGCCGGGACAGGGGGCGAGAAATGAGCAGTTCTTC
NA | TRBJ2-1 | TRBV25-1 | NA | 14 | CASSEGSEVGKQFF | TGTGCCAGCAGTGAGGGCTCGGAGGTTGGTAAGCAGTTCTTC
NA | TRBJ2-5 | TRBV15 | NA | 14 | CATSRYDPLETQYF | TGTGCCACCAGCAGATACGACCCGCTCGAGACCCAGTACTTC
NA | TRBJ1-1 | TRBV3-1 | NA | 13 | CASSSTRGTEAFF | TGTGCCAGCAGCTCCACACGAGGAACTGAAGCTTTCTTT
TRBD2 | TRBJ2-1 | TRBV9 | NA | 15 | CASSNLAGGRNEQFF | TGTGCCAGCAGCAATCTAGCGGGCGGCAGAAATGAGCAGTTCTTC
NA | TRBJ2-4 | TRBV6-2/TRBV6-3 | once | 13 | CASGTPLKNIQYF | TGTGCCAGCGGCACTCCGCTCAAAAACATTCAGTACTTC
NA | TRBJ1-5 | TRBV10-3 | once | 15 | CAISDQDYSNQPQHF | TGTGCCATCAGTGATCAGGACTATAGCAATCAGCCCCAGCATTTT
NA | TRBJ2-2 | TRBV29-1 | NA | 11 | CSASFLGELFF | TGCAGCGCTTCCTTTCTCGGGGAGCTGTTTTTT
NA | TRBJ1-1 | TRBV20-1 | NA | 10 | CSARVTEAFF | TGCAGTGCTAGGGTGACTGAAGCTTTCTTT
NA | TRBJ2-2 | TRBV11-3 | NA | 14 | CASSLDPNTGELFF | TGTGCCAGCAGCTTAGATCCAAACACCGGGGAGCTGTTTTTT
NA | TRBJ2-3 | TRBV20-1 | NA | 17 | CSARGPFLRLGGDTQYF | TGCAGTGCTAGGGGGCCGTTCCTCCGGTTGGGTGGGGATACGCAGTATTTT
NA | TRBJ1-4 | TRBV7-9 | NA | 11 | CASSPNEKLFF | TGTGCCAGCAGCCCAAATGAAAAACTGTTTTTT
NA | TRBJ1-1 | TRBV20-1 | NA | 13 | CSARSRENTEAFF | TGCAGTGCTCGGTCCAGGGAGAACACTGAAGCTTTCTTT
NA | TRBJ2-1 | TRBV20-1 | NA | 19 | CSARGAVTGLRSSYNEQFF | TGCAGTGCTAGAGGCGCGGTCACTGGCCTGAGGAGCTCCTACAATGAGCAGTTCTTC
NA | TRBJ2-1 | TRBV3-1 | NA | 14 | CASSQGPTDNEQFF | TGTGCCAGCAGCCAAGGGCCCACCGACAATGAGCAGTTCTTC
TRBD1 | TRBJ2-7 | TRBV11-2 | NA | 15 | CASSLTSGQGYEQYF | TGTGCCAGCAGCTTAACCTCGGGACAGGGTTACGAGCAGTACTTC
TRBD1 | TRBJ2-1 | TRBV10-3 | NA | 15 | CAISEGTGPYNEQFF | TGTGCCATCAGTGAAGGGACAGGGCCCTACAATGAGCAGTTCTTC
TRBD1 | TRBJ1-1 | TRBV5-1 | NA | 16 | CASSQEGGRGNTEAFF | TGCGCCAGCAGCCAGGAAGGGGGCCGCGGGAACACTGAAGCTTTCTTT
NA | TRBJ2-5 | TRBV3-1 | few | 10 | CASRQETQYF | TGTGCCAGCAGACAAGAGACCCAGTACTTC
TRBD1 | TRBJ1-2 | TRBV5-4 | NA | 12 | CASSYRQGRYTF | TGTGCCAGCAGCTACCGACAGGGACGCTACACCTTC
NA | TRBJ1-1 | TRBV29-1 | NA | 13 | CSMQTARHTEAFF | TGCAGCATGCAGACAGCGAGGCACACTGAAGCTTTCTTT
TRBD2 | TRBJ2-2 | TRBV12-3/TRBV12-4 | NA | 16 | CASSPLAGGPTGELFF | TGTGCCAGCAGTCCTCTAGCGGGAGGGCCCACCGGGGAGCTGTTTTTT
NA | TRBJ2-7 | TRBV5-6 | NA | 11 | CASTYGGEQYF | TGTGCCAGCACCTACGGAGGCGAGCAGTACTTC
NA | TRBJ2-5 | TRBV20-1 | NA | 13 | CSARKSGQETQYF | TGCAGTGCTAGGAAGTCGGGGCAAGAGACCCAGTACTTC
NA | TRBJ2-5 | TRBV7-3 | NA | 13 | CASSFEKRETQYF | TGTGCCAGCAGCTTCGAGAAGAGAGAGACCCAGTACTTC